The entry below describes one T cell receptor (beta chain). Its antigen is as yet unknown. This sample stems from a study of OX40 agonist ivuxolimab in advanced cancers. Study details: Participants, 70% to 90% male, averaged roughly 55 years of age, ranging from roughly 23 to 90.

Points from the study as a whole: Low normalized T-cell clonal expansion was also seen in some nonresponders. There were, on average, more expanded clones in CD8+ T cells than in CD4+. People who partly responded at 0.1-3.0 mg/kg had some of the least clonal expansion seen.

The repertoire was sequenced with immunoSEQ multiplex PCR; TCRdb's copy has only in-frame clones and lacks some. This sample has roughly 29,000 clones, with around 87% found just once. The CDR3 runs 13 residues. Germline lookup yields CDR1 SGHAT and CDR2 FQNNGV. Trimming cost V 5 bases and J 4 bases, with 11 bases left between them. The sequenced sample was CD4+ or CD8+ T cells sorted from blood, obtained in a trial of the OX40 agonist ivuxolimab. V and J are TRBV11-2 and TRBJ1-2, with D maybe TRBD1 (6 bases). This receptor was obtained from an adult with an advanced solid tumor such as melanoma, head and neck, liver or kidney cancer. CDR3 DNA sequence: TGTGCCAGCAGCAACGGGACAACCTATGGCTACACCTTC. Protein sequence: CASSNGTTYGYTF.